The rows below give T cell receptor beta chains drawn from one sample of a study of T cells in Graves' hyperthyroidism and ophthalmopathy. TCRdb re-called the multiplex PCR reads with MiXCR, one entry per CDR3 protein. Of about 610,000 distinct CDR3 sequences listed, around 46% are singletons. The sequencing input was peripheral blood or thyroid tissue (not recorded which). Receptors originate from a woman younger than 30 with Graves' hyperthyroidism. CDR3s include the opening cysteine and the closing phenylalanine or tryptophan. Each record gives: J gene, clone size, D gene, V gene, CDR3 protein, CDR3 DNA. D genes are given only for firm matches. Clone size is not always given. Where it is, it says once, few, many or a class for expanded clones.

j_gene: TRBJ2-3; abundance: .; d_gene: .; v_gene: TRBV4-1; CDR3aa: CASSQGHTDTQYF; CDR3nt: TGCGCCAGCAGCCAAGGCCACACAGATACGCAGTATTTT
j_gene: TRBJ1-1; abundance: .; d_gene: TRBD1; v_gene: TRBV19; CDR3aa: CASSTWDRWAFF; CDR3nt: TGTGCCAGTAGTACTTGGGACAGGTGGGCTTTCTTT
j_gene: TRBJ2-5; abundance: many; d_gene: TRBD2; v_gene: TRBV4-1; CDR3aa: CASSQDGIGLAGRETQYF; CDR3nt: TGCGCCAGCAGCCAAGATGGAATTGGACTAGCGGGAAGAGAGACCCAGTACTTC
j_gene: TRBJ1-2; abundance: .; d_gene: .; v_gene: TRBV2; CDR3aa: CALPGRESTYGYTF; CDR3nt: TGTGCCCTACCGGGACGTGAGAGTACCTATGGCTACACCTTC
j_gene: TRBJ1-5; abundance: .; d_gene: TRBD1; v_gene: TRBV12-3/TRBV12-4; CDR3aa: CASTLKGAGGQPQHF; CDR3nt: TGTGCCAGCACCCTAAAGGGGGCGGGGGGTCAGCCCCAGCATTTT
j_gene: TRBJ2-6; abundance: .; d_gene: .; v_gene: TRBV2; CDR3aa: CASSPKLPRVSGANVLTF; CDR3nt: TGTGCCAGCTCACCTAAGTTGCCGCGTGTTTCTGGGGCCAACGTCCTGACTTTC
j_gene: TRBJ2-2; abundance: .; d_gene: .; v_gene: TRBV20-1; CDR3aa: CSAPEEEGTPGSCFF; CDR3nt: .
j_gene: TRBJ2-7; abundance: many; d_gene: TRBD2; v_gene: TRBV27; CDR3aa: CASSLREGRHEQYF; CDR3nt: TGTGCCAGCAGTTTGAGGGAGGGCCGCCACGAGCAGTACTTC
j_gene: TRBJ1-1; abundance: many; d_gene: .; v_gene: TRBV20-1; CDR3aa: CSARSRVGGTEAFF; CDR3nt: TGCAGTGCTAGATCTAGGGTGGGGGGCACTGAAGCTTTCTTT
j_gene: TRBJ2-3; abundance: .; d_gene: .; v_gene: TRBV20-1; CDR3aa: CSAGGRGRADTQYF; CDR3nt: TGCAGTGCAGGAGGGCGGGGACGGGCAGATACGCAGTATTTT
j_gene: TRBJ2-7; abundance: few; d_gene: TRBD1; v_gene: TRBV2; CDR3aa: CASRYDRGNEQYF; CDR3nt: TGTGCCAGCAGATACGACAGGGGCAACGAGCAGTACTTC
j_gene: TRBJ2-7; abundance: .; d_gene: .; v_gene: TRBV7-8; CDR3aa: CASSYSGRDRGYEQYF; CDR3nt: TGTGCCAGCAGCTATAGCGGGAGGGACAGGGGTTACGAGCAGTACTTC
j_gene: TRBJ2-1; abundance: .; d_gene: TRBD2; v_gene: TRBV29-1; CDR3aa: CSVEGLAGGTSYNEQFF; CDR3nt: TGCAGCGTTGAAGGGCTAGCGGGAGGGACCTCCTACAATGAGCAGTTCTTC
j_gene: TRBJ2-5; abundance: many; d_gene: TRBD1; v_gene: TRBV20-1; CDR3aa: CSATTGAKETQYF; CDR3nt: TGCAGTGCGACGACAGGGGCTAAAGAGACCCAGTACTTC
j_gene: TRBJ1-1; abundance: .; d_gene: .; v_gene: TRBV7-9; CDR3aa: CASSSLDGGTEAFF; CDR3nt: TGTGCCAGCAGCTCACTAGACGGGGGGACTGAAGCTTTCTTT
j_gene: TRBJ1-5; abundance: many; d_gene: .; v_gene: TRBV12-5; CDR3aa: CASGHNQPQHF; CDR3nt: TGTGCTAGTGGTCATAATCAGCCCCAGCATTTT
j_gene: TRBJ1-5; abundance: .; d_gene: .; v_gene: TRBV2; CDR3aa: CASSLEGTDQPQHF; CDR3nt: TGTGCCAGCAGCTTGGAAGGGACCGATCAGCCCCAGCATTTT
j_gene: TRBJ1-2; abundance: many; d_gene: TRBD1; v_gene: TRBV29-1; CDR3aa: CSVEDPLDRAYGYTF; CDR3nt: TGCAGCGTTGAAGATCCCTTGGACAGGGCGTATGGCTACACCTTC